This T cell receptor (beta chain) was captured by sequencing in a study of blood T cells in healthy people across ages. Findings of the study overall: Unsorted PBMCs blocked a conclusive comparison of naive and antigen-experienced cells. Compared with aged donors, long-lived donors showed fewer expanded clones, suggesting selection. TCR beta diversity, measured per million T cells, fell in a roughly linear way with age.

Total RNA, at least 6 micrograms per sample, was extracted from PBMCs. A second about 6 to 12 cycle PCR used barcoded and J-beta primers. TCRdb redid the calling of the 5' RACE reads with MiXCR, one entry per CDR3 protein. The sample includes hundreds of thousands of distinct CDR3 sequences, over 45% of them seen just once. As to this clonotype: Its antigen is not identified.

The CDR3 covers 17 residues. Trimming took 5 bases from V and 4 from J, leaving 20 bases between them. CDR1 is KGHSH, CDR2 LQKENI, per germline. The J gene is TRBJ2-2, the V gene TRBV18, with a tentative D call TRBD2 (6 bases). This receptor was obtained from a woman aged 55-69 years in good health. Specimen: blood. CDR3 nucleotides: TGTGCCAGCTCAACCCGGGACTCCTGGACTTCCACCGGGGAGCTGTTTTTT. Its protein is CASSTRDSWTSTGELFF.